Listed below are T cell receptor beta chains from one sample, sequenced in a study of T-cell reconstitution after alpha-beta-depleted transplantation in children. TCRdb recomputed calls from the PCR reads with MiXCR, one row per CDR3 protein. The sample consists of around 490,000 distinct CDR3 sequences, 11% of them appearing once. The sample in question was PBMCs, mostly from graft donor cells, obtained 180 days after TCRalphabeta/CD19-depleted stem cell transplant. These receptors came from a female patient aged 2-15 years who had a stem cell transplant for aplastic anemia, so the T cells may come from the graft donor. Both conserved end residues are part of each CDR3. A D gene is named only where the DNA matches it firmly. Where a row states a size, it is once, few, many or the class of an expanded clone; other rows omit it.

J gene,clone size,V gene,D gene,CDR3 protein,CDR3 DNA
TRBJ2-2,NA,TRBV10-3,NA,CAIRLQGPSYTGELFF,TGTGCCATCAGGCTACAGGGACCCTCCTACACCGGGGAGCTGTTTTTT
TRBJ1-5,few,TRBV12-3/TRBV12-4,NA,CASTFKVGWLTALSNQPQHF,TGTGCCAGCACCTTTAAGGTGGGGTGGTTGACAGCCCTTAGCAATCAGCCCCAGCATTTT
TRBJ2-7,few,TRBV20-1,TRBD2,CSAMGLGRQYF,TGCAGTGCTATGGGACTAGGTCGGCAGTACTTC
TRBJ2-6,few,TRBV20-1,NA,CSASGSGANVLTF,TGCAGTGCTAGTGGCTCCGGGGCCAACGTCCTGACTTTC
TRBJ1-4,many,TRBV28,NA,CASSRSRPYNEKLFF,TGTGCCAGCAGTCGATCCAGGCCCTATAATGAAAAACTGTTTTTT
TRBJ2-1,few,TRBV6-1,NA,CASSGLGGTWDF,TGTGCCAGCAGTGGACTGGGAGGCACCTGGGATTTC
TRBJ1-2,NA,TRBV7-9,NA,CASSWAQEPGYTF,TGTGCCAGCAGCTGGGCGCAAGAGCCTGGCTACACCTTC
TRBJ2-2,few,TRBV7-2,TRBD2,CASSLSGTIYIGELFF,TGTGCCAGCAGCTTATCCGGGACTATTTATATCGGGGAGCTGTTTTTT
TRBJ2-3,NA,TRBV20-1,TRBD2,CSARAGVADTQYF,TGCAGTGCTAGGGCGGGAGTGGCAGATACGCAGTATTTT
TRBJ1-2,many,TRBV20-1,NA,CSASVAGTDNYGYTF,TGCAGTGCTTCCGTGGCCGGGACTGACAACTATGGCTACACCTTC
TRBJ2-5,few,TRBV29-1,NA,CSVEKGFQETQYF,TGCAGCGTTGAAAAGGGATTCCAAGAGACCCAGTACTTC
TRBJ2-7,few,TRBV27,NA,CASRRTPSYEQYF,TGTGCCAGCAGACGGACACCCTCCTACGAGCAGTACTTC
TRBJ1-1,few,TRBV28,NA,CASTLQGTFEAFF,TGTGCCAGCACCCTCCAGGGGACCTTTGAAGCTTTCTTT
TRBJ2-1,NA,TRBV20-1,NA,CSARRPSYNEQFF,TGCAGTGCTAGGAGGCCTTCCTACAATGAGCAGTTCTTC
TRBJ1-2,NA,TRBV29-1,NA,CSVGLRTNYGYTF,TGCAGCGTTGGGCTCCGGACCAACTATGGCTACACCTTC
TRBJ2-1,few,TRBV12-3/TRBV12-4,TRBD2,CASSWGWAGGPRSYNEQFF,TGTGCCAGCAGTTGGGGATGGGCGGGAGGGCCGCGTTCCTACAATGAGCAGTTCTTC